Sequencing of this T cell receptor (beta chain) was carried out in a study of shared clonotypes between healthy human individuals. Positively selected for CCR7, the CD45RO-negative cells used as naive CD8 cells excluded terminally differentiated effector memory CD45RA+ cells. Healthy HIV-negative adults with no recent acute infections or vaccinations were recruited as donors. Sorted subsets were amplified in replicate PCRs using 150 to 250 ng DNA, roughly 30,000 T cell genomes. Method: immunoSEQ multiplex PCR; TCRdb's copy keeps in-frame clones and lacks some. The sample shows over 800,000 clones, about 92% of them seen only once. The CDR3 is 11 residues long. Trimming took off 6 bases at V and 5 bases at J, with 7 bases between the two ends. Germline assignment: CDR1 MDHEN and CDR2 SYDVKM.

The V gene is TRBV28, the J gene TRBJ2-5; D is unresolved. Sequences were obtained from naive CD8+ T cells sorted from blood. The clonotype comes from a man aged 30-40 years in good health. CDR3 residues: CASSPSETQYF. In nucleotides, the CDR3 is TGTGCCAGCAGCCCCTCCGAGACCCAGTACTTC.